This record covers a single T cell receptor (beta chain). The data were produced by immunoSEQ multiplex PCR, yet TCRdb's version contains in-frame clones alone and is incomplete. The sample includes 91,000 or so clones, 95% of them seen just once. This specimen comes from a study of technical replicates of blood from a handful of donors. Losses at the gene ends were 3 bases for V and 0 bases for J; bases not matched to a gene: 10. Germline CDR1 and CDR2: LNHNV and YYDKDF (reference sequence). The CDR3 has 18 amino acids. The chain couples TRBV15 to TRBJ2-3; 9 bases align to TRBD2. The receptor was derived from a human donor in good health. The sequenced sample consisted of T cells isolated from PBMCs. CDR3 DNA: TGTGCCACCAGCAGGACCGGGACTAGCAGATCTAGCACAGATACGCAGTATTTT. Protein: CATSRTGTSRSSTDTQYF.